This T cell receptor beta chain was sequenced in a study of blood T cell repertoires in COVID-19. Across the whole study: Samples taken during acute and convalescent COVID-19 were collected in the United States, Italy and Spain.

In the source study's methods: Estimated nucleated cell counts came from reference gene primer amplification. The table came from immunoSEQ multiplex PCR; TCRdb's copy has only in-frame clones and leaves some out. The V and J calls and the clone size are those of that table, but D and trimming were determined from the DNA. Among around 320,000 clones listed, around 90% were seen once. V shed 0 bases and J 8 bases; nucleotides not matched to a gene: 4. Germline CDR1 WNHNN, CDR2 SYGVQD (reference sequence). The length of the CDR3 is 14 residues. V gene TRBV10-1 combines with J gene TRBJ2-1, with TRBD1 matching over 7 bases. The sequence was obtained from a man between 18 and 29 years old with active or convalescent COVID-19. Sequenced sample: peripheral blood. CDR3 DNA: TGCGCCAGCAGTGAGTCGGACAGGCTTTATGAGCAGTTCTTC. Protein: CASSESDRLYEQFF.